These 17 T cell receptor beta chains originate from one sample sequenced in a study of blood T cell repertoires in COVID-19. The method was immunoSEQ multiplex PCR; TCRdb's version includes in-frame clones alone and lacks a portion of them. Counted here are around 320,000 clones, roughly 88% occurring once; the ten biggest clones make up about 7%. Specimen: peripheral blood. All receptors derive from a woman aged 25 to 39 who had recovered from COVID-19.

The CDR3 DNA sequence: TGTGCCAGCAGGGCTCGTGTGACAGGGTGGACGGAGCAGTTCTTC. This codes for CASRARVTGWTEQFF. V usage is TRBV6-5 and J usage is TRBJ2-1, with 7 nucleotides matching TRBD1. The V gene's germline CDR1 is MNHEY and CDR2 SVGAGI. Unmatched junction bases numbered 15, after V lost 6 bases and J lost 10 bases. The CDR3 is made up of 15 amino acids.

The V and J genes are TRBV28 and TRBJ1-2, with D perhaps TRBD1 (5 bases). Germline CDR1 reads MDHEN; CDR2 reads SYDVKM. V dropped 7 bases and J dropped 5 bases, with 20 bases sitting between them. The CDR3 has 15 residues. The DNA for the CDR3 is TGTGCCAGCACCCCTGGGCAGGGAAACTTTTATGGCTACACCTTC. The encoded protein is CASTPGQGNFYGYTF.

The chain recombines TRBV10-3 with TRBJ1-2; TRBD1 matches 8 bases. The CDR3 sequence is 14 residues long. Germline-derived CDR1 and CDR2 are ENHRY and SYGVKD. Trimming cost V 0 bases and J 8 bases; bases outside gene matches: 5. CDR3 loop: CAISESPGGGGYTF. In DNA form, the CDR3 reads TGTGCCATCAGTGAGTCACCAGGGGGCGGAGGCTACACCTTC.

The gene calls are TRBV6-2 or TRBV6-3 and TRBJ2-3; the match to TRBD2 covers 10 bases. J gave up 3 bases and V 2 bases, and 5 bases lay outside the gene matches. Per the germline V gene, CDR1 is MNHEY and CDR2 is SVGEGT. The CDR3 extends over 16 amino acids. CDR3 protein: CASSYPSGGRTDTQYF. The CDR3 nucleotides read TGTGCCAGCAGTTACCCTAGCGGGGGCCGGACAGATACGCAGTATTTT.

The CDR3 is CASSPAKGAGSYEQYF. CDR3 in DNA: TGCGCCAGCAGCCCAGCCAAGGGTGCGGGCTCCTACGAGCAGTACTTC. The gene calls are TRBV5-1 and TRBJ2-7; D might be TRBD2 (5 bases). Germline V gives CDR1 SGHRS, CDR2 YFSETQ. This CDR3 spans 16 amino acids. V dropped 4 bases and J dropped 0 bases, with 17 bases sitting between them. Filled out from reference TRBV5-1 and TRBJ2-7, the complete variable domain reads KAGVTQTPRYLIKTRGQQVTLSCSPISGHRSVSWYQQTPGQGLQFLFEYFSETQRNKGNFPGRFSGRQFSNSRSEMNVSTLELGDSALYLCASSPAKGAGSYEQYFGPGTRLTVT.

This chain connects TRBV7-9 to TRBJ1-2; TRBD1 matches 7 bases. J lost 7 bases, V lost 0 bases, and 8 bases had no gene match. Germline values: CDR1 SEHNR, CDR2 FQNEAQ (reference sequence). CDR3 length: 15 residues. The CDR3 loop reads CASSLAIYDRAGYTF. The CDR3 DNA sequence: TGTGCCAGCAGCTTAGCGATTTATGACAGGGCTGGCTACACCTTC. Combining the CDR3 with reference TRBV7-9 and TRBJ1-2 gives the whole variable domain DTGVSQNPRHKITKRGQNVTFRCDPISEHNRLYWYRQTLGQGPEFLTYFQNEAQLEKSRLLSDRFSAERPKGSFSTLEIQRTEQGDSAMYLCASSLAIYDRAGYTFGSGTRLTVV.

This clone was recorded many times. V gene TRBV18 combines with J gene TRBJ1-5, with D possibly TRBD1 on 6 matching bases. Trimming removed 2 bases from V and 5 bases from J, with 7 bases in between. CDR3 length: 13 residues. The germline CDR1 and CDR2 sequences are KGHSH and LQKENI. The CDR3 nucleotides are TGTGCCAGCTCACCAGGACAGCATCAGCCCCAGCATTTT. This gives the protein CASSPGQHQPQHF. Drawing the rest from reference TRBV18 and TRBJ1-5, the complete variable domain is NAGVMQNPRHLVRRRGQEARLRCSPMKGHSHVYWYRQLPEEGLKFMVYLQKENIIDESGMPKERFSAEFPKEGPSILRIQQVVRGDSAAYFCASSPGQHQPQHFGDGTRLSIL.

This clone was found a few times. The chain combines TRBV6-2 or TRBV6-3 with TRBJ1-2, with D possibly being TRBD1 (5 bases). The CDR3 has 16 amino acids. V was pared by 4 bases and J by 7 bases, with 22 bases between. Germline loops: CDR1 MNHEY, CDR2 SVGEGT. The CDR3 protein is CASSSPFIGRDGGYTF. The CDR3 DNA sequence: TGTGCCAGCAGTTCCCCCTTCATCGGCAGGGATGGTGGCTACACCTTC.

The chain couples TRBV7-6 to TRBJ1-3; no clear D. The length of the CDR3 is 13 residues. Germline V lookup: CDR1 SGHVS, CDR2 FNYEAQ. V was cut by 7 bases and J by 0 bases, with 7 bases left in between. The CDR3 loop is CASKTVSGNTIYF. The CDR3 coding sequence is TGTGCCAGCAAAACAGTCTCTGGAAACACCATATATTTT.

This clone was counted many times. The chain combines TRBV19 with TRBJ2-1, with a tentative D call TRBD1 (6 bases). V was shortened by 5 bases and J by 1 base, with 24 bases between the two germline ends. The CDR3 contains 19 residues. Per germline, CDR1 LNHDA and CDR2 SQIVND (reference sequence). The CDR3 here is CASSAHREKVGFSYNEQFF. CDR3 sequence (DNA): TGTGCCAGTAGTGCACACAGGGAAAAGGTGGGTTTTTCCTACAATGAGCAGTTCTTC. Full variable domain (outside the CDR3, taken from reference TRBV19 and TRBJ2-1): DGGITQSPKYLFRKEGQNVTLSCEQNLNHDAMYWYRQDPGQGLRLIYYSQIVNDFQKGDIAEGYSVSREKKESFPLTVTSAQKNPTAFYLCASSAHREKVGFSYNEQFFGPGTRLTVL.

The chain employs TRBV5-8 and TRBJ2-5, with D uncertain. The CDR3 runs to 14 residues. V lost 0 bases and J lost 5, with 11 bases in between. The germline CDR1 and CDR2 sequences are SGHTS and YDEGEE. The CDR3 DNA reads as TGTGCCAGCAGCTTGGAGCTGAGTTCGGAGACCCAGTACTTC. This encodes CASSLELSSETQYF.

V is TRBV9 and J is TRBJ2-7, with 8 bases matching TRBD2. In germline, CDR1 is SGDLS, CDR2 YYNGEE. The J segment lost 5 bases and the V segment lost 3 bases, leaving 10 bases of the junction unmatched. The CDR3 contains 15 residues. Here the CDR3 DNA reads TGTGCCAGCAGCGCAACCGCGGGGGGACTCGACGAGCAGTACTTC. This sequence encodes CASSATAGGLDEQYF. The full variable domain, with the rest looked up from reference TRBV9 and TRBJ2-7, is DSGVTQTPKHLITATGQRVTLRCSPRSGDLSVYWYQQSLDQGLQFLIQYYNGEERAKGNILERFSAQQFPDLHSELNLSSLELGDSALYFCASSATAGGLDEQYFGPGTRLTVT.

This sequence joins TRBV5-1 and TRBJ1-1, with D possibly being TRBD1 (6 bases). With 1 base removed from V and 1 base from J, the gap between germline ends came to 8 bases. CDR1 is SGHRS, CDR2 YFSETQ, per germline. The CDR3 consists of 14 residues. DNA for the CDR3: TGCGCCAGCAGCTTGACCAGGGGGAACACTGAAGCTTTCTTT. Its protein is CASSLTRGNTEAFF.

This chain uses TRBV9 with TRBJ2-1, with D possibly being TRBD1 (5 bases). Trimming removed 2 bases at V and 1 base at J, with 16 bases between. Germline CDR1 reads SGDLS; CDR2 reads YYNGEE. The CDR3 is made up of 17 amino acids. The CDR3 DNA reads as TGTGCCAGCAGCGTCCCTCGCCCGAAGGGGTCCTACAATGAGCAGTTCTTC. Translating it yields CASSVPRPKGSYNEQFF. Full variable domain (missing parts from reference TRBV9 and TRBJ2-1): DSGVTQTPKHLITATGQRVTLRCSPRSGDLSVYWYQQSLDQGLQFLIQYYNGEERAKGNILERFSAQQFPDLHSELNLSSLELGDSALYFCASSVPRPKGSYNEQFFGPGTRLTVL.

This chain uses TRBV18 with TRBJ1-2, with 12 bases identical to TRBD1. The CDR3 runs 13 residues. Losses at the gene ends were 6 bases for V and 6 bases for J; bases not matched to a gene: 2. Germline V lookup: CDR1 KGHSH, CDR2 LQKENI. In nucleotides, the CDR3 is TGTGCCAGCTCCGGGACAGGGGGCGATGGCTACACCTTC. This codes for CASSGTGGDGYTF.

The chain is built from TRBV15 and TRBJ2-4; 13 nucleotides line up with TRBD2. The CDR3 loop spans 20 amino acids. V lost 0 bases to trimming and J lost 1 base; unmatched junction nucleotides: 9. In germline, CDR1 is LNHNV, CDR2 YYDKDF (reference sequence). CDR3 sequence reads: CATSRDSRLAGGRAKNIQYF. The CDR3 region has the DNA TGTGCCACCAGCAGAGATTCGCGACTAGCGGGGGGTAGGGCCAAAAACATTCAGTACTTC.

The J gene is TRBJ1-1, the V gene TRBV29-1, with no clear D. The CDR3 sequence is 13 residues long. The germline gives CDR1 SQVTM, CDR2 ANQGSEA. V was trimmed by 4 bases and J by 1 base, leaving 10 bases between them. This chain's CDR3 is CSVVRTENTEAFF. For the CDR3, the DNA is TGCAGCGTTGTCCGTACAGAGAACACTGAAGCTTTCTTT.